This T cell receptor (beta chain) is from a study of blood T cell repertoires in COVID-19. Background on the study: T cells, B-cell-depleted T cells, or PBMCs supplied cDNA or gDNA.

Under the authors' procedure: Estimated nucleated cell counts came from reference gene primer amplification. The method was immunoSEQ multiplex PCR; TCRdb's version includes in-frame clones alone and lacks a portion of them. V and J calls and clone size are given by that table; D and trimming were obtained from the DNA. The sample shows some 98,000 clones, approximately 80% of them seen only once. CDR3 length equals 15 residues. The V and J ends lost 3 bases and 4 bases, in that order; junction bases with no gene match: 8. Germline V gene sequence: CDR1 LGHDT, CDR2 YNNKEL (reference sequence). The sequenced sample was peripheral blood. This sequence joins TRBV3-1 (or the pseudogene TRBV3-2) and TRBJ1-1; TRBD1 matches 7 bases. The clonotype originates from a man between 65 and 85 years old with active or convalescent COVID-19. CDR3 region: CASSHHDRAGTEAFF. As DNA, the CDR3 is TGTGCCAGCAGCCACCACGACAGGGCGGGCACTGAAGCTTTCTTT.